This T cell receptor (beta chain) was captured by sequencing in a study of shared clonotypes between healthy human individuals. The wider study: A donor's plate count was three for CD4 naive and three for CD4 memory; CD8 naive had two and CD8 memory one.

Terminally differentiated effector memory CD45RA+ cells were excluded by CCR7 positive selection of CD45RO-negative cells. Profiling relied on immunoSEQ multiplex PCR, and the TCRdb table lists in-frame clones only, not all of them. The sample holds about 2 million clones; about 95% are singletons and the top ten take more than 0.95%. The specimen was naive CD8+ T cells sorted from blood. The receptor comes from a young man in good health.

CDR3 residues: CASSYDSNNEQFF. The CDR3 DNA follows: TGTGCCAGCAGTTACGACAGCAACAATGAGCAGTTCTTC. The genes are TRBV6-5 and TRBJ2-1; a weak D match, TRBD1 (5 bases). The V gene's germline CDR1 is MNHEY and CDR2 SVGAGI. V lost 2 bases to trimming and J lost 5 bases, with 7 bases between them. This CDR3 is 13 amino acids long.